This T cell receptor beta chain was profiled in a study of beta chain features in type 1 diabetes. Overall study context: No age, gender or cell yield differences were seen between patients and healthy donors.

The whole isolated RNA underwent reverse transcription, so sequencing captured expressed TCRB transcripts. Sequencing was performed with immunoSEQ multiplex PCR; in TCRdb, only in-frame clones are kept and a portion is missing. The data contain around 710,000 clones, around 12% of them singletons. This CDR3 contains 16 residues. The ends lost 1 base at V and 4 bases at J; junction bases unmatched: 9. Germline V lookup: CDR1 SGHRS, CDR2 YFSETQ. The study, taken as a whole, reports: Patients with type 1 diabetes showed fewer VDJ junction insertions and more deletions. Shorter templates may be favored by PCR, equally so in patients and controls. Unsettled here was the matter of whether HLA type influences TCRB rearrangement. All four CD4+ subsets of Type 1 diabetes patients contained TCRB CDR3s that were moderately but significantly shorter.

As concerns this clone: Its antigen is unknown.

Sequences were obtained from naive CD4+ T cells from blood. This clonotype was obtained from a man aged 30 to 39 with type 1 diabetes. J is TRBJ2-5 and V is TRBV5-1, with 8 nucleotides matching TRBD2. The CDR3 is CASSLLLAGTGETQYF. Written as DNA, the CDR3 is TGCGCCAGCAGCTTGTTATTAGCGGGGACTGGAGAGACCCAGTACTTC.